This T cell receptor beta chain originates from a study of blood T cells in healthy people across ages. Study-wide results and caveats: Versus aged donors, long-lived donors had higher diversity and more naive CD4+ cells. The unsorted PBMCs prevented any conclusive comparison of naive versus antigen-experienced cells.

Next came a second PCR, run for roughly 6 to 11 cycles, which used a sample-barcoded 5' primer along with a J-beta primer mix. With 12 random nucleotides, a template-switch adaptor tagged each individual cDNA molecule. MiXCR was run by TCRdb on the 5' RACE reads, yielding one entry per CDR3 protein. This table has roughly 800,000 distinct CDR3 sequences, more than 45% appearing once. On this clonotype: The antigen remains unidentified.

The CDR3 totals 12 residues. V dropped 8 bases and J dropped 4 bases, with 11 bases sitting between them. The germline gives CDR1 ENHRY, CDR2 SYGVKD. This chain connects TRBV10-3 to TRBJ1-1; D remains ambiguous. This TCR was recovered from a man younger than 45 in good health. Sequencing was performed on blood. CDR3 coding DNA: TGTGCCATCGCCGAGGGTAGCACTGAAGCTTTCTTT. Translating it yields CAIAEGSTEAFF.